This TCR beta chain was recovered during a study of control samples from healthy donors and cancer patients. Method: immunoSEQ multiplex PCR; TCRdb's copy keeps in-frame clones and lacks some. The sample has around 85,000 clones, less than 90% seen once. This clone was picked up a small number of times. Sequencing input: blood. This sequence originates from a woman aged 55-70 years in good health.

The CDR3, as DNA: TGTGCCAGCAGCTCCGGATCGGCAGGGGGTCGGCGAAAACTGTTTTTT. Translation gives CASSSGSAGGRRKLFF. The genes are TRBV7-2 and TRBJ1-4, with 7 bases lining up with TRBD1. The CDR3 has 16 amino acids. J lost 10 bases, V lost 4 bases, and 15 bases had no gene match. Germline V lookup: CDR1 SGHTA, CDR2 FQGNSA. The complete variable domain, with remaining parts taken from reference TRBV7-2 and TRBJ1-4, reads GAGVSQSPSNKVTEKGKDVELRCDPISGHTALYWYRQSLGQGLEFLIYFQGNSAPDKSGLPSDRFSAERTGGSVSTLTIQRTQQEDSAVYLCASSSGSAGGRRKLFFGSGTQLSVL.